These 20 T cell receptor beta chains were sequenced from one sample in a study of Ad26.COV2.S vaccination and SARS-CoV-2 variants. Assay used: immunoSEQ multiplex PCR; TCRdb lists only in-frame clones, some missing. The repertoire consists of under 550,000 clones, with over 75% occurring once and the leading ten covering 10% to 15%. Treatment indicated: roughly 20 received Ad26.COV2.S at low or high dose, single or two shots; roughly five received placebo; per-sample allocation not given. Sampling was done on day 63 after the first vaccine or placebo injection. The sample here was peripheral blood, taken in a trial of Ad26.COV2.S vaccine versus placebo. These receptors all stem from a person aged 18-65 years who received the Ad26.COV2.S COVID-19 vaccine or a placebo.

In DNA form, the CDR3 reads TGTGCCAGCTCACCTCTAGCGGGAGGGCTAACTGGGGGCTCCTACGAGCAGTACTTC. Protein: CASSPLAGGLTGGSYEQYF. This chain joins TRBV18 and TRBJ2-7, with 12 positions matching TRBD2. CDR3 size: 19 residues. Losses at the gene ends were 3 bases for V and 0 bases for J; bases not matched to a gene: 12. CDR1 and CDR2 (germline): KGHSH, LQKENI.

The chain is built from TRBV6-2 or TRBV6-3 and TRBJ2-2; D perhaps matches TRBD2 (6 bases). CDR3 size: 16 residues. The germline V gene has CDR1 MNHEY and CDR2 SVGEGT. V was shortened by 5 bases and J by 2 bases, with 15 bases between the two germline ends. Written as DNA, the CDR3 is TGTGCCAGCAGTACTCTAGCGACAAAAAACACCGGGGAGCTGTTTTTT. Protein sequence: CASSTLATKNTGELFF.

The chain couples TRBV4-3 to TRBJ2-7, with a tentative D call TRBD1 (6 bases). V shed 4 bases and J shed 1 base, with 11 bases lying between them. Per germline, CDR1 LGHNA and CDR2 YSLEER. The CDR3 totals 14 residues. In DNA, the CDR3 is TGCGCCAGCAGCCCCGGGACATATTCCTACGAGCAGTACTTC. Encoded protein: CASSPGTYSYEQYF.

The rearrangement links TRBV6-5 to TRBJ2-7, with D maybe TRBD2 (6 bases). The CDR3 has 14 amino acids. The V gene lost 6 bases and the J gene lost 2 bases, with 14 bases spanning the gap. Germline CDR1 MNHEY, CDR2 SVGAGI. CDR3 sequence: CASRGWEDTYEQYF. The CDR3 DNA is TGTGCCAGCAGGGGGTGGGAGGATACCTACGAGCAGTACTTC.

The rearrangement joins TRBV6-2 or TRBV6-3 to TRBJ1-1, with D tentatively TRBD1 (5 bases). Germline V gene sequence: CDR1 MNHEY, CDR2 SVGEGT. This CDR3 is built from 14 residues. The V end was cut by 6 bases, the J end by 0 bases, with 11 bases between. CDR3 sequence reads: CASSQTAMNTEAFF. CDR3 in DNA: TGTGCCAGCAGCCAGACAGCAATGAACACTGAAGCTTTCTTT.

The V gene is TRBV30, the J gene TRBJ1-2; TRBD1 is a possible D gene (5 bases). Germline lookup yields CDR1 GTSNPN and CDR2 SVGIG (reference sequence). The CDR3 consists of 15 residues. With 0 bases removed from V and 6 bases from J, the gap between germline ends came to 17 bases. CDR3 DNA sequence: TGTGCCTGGAGTGTAAGAATTTCGGGGGACCATGGCTACACCTTC. Translation gives CAWSVRISGDHGYTF.

This sequence joins TRBV27 and TRBJ1-2, with D perhaps matching TRBD1 (5 bases). Per germline, CDR1 MNHEY and CDR2 SMNVEV (reference sequence). Trimming pared 5 bases from V and 4 bases from J, leaving 11 bases between. The CDR3 loop spans 13 amino acids. This chain's CDR3 is CASSAGTSYGYTF. The CDR3 DNA sequence: TGTGCCAGCAGTGCCGGGACCTCCTATGGCTACACCTTC.

The V gene is TRBV6-2 or TRBV6-3, the J gene TRBJ2-5; 12 bases agree with TRBD2. This CDR3 is built from 16 residues. Germline V CDR1 and CDR2: MNHEY, SVGEGT. The trim removed 2 bases at V and 5 bases at J, leaving 6 bases unmatched. CDR3 bases: TGTGCCAGCAGTTACGGGACTAGCGGGCCTCGGGAGACCCAGTACTTC. Its protein is CASSYGTSGPRETQYF.

This clone was counted once. The chain uses TRBV11-2 and TRBJ1-2; 7 bases line up with TRBD1. Germline CDR1 and CDR2: SGHAT and FQNNGV. Losses at the gene ends were 2 bases for V and 4 bases for J; bases not matched to a gene: 4. The CDR3 length is 14 residues. Here the CDR3 reads CASSLLGGGYGYTF. As DNA, the CDR3 is TGTGCCAGCAGCTTATTAGGGGGCGGCTATGGCTACACCTTC.

The chain is built from TRBV27 and TRBJ2-7; no firm D call. Deletions cut 3 bases from V and 7 bases from J, with 19 bases between. CDR1 and CDR2 (germline): MNHEY, SMNVEV (reference sequence). The CDR3 spans 15 residues. In DNA form, the CDR3 reads TGTGCCAGCAGTTTCTTGAGCTCGGCCTCCCAGGAGCAGTACTTC. Translating gives CASSFLSSASQEQYF.

This chain uses TRBV25-1 with TRBJ2-7, with 8 positions matching TRBD1. The CDR3 covers 13 residues. The junction had 3 bases not matched to a gene; V was cut back by 4 bases and J by 4 bases. CDR1 is MGHDK, CDR2 SYGVNS, per germline. The CDR3 spells CASSGTGLYEQYF. For the CDR3, the DNA is TGTGCCAGCAGTGGGACAGGGTTGTACGAGCAGTACTTC.

This rearrangement joins TRBV7-2 to TRBJ2-7, with 11 bases lining up with TRBD1. Trimming removed 4 bases from V and 3 bases from J; junction bases left unmatched: 5. CDR1 SGHTA and CDR2 FQGNSA come from the germline V gene. There are 15 residues in the CDR3. DNA of the CDR3: TGTGCCAGCAGCTCCTTCGGGACAGGGGGCTACGAGCAGTACTTC. Amino acid sequence: CASSSFGTGGYEQYF.

Here the CDR3 reads CASSQDRRDTNEQYF. CDR3 DNA sequence: TGTGCCAGCAGCCAAGATCGGCGGGACACAAACGAGCAGTACTTC. This chain links TRBV3-1 (or the pseudogene TRBV3-2) with TRBJ2-7; D is possibly TRBD1 or TRBD2 (6 bases each). The V and J ends lost 0 bases and 5 bases respectively, with 14 bases between them. Looked up from germline, CDR1 is LGHDT and CDR2 is YNNKEL (reference sequence). The CDR3 is made up of 15 amino acids.

This clone came up once. CDR3 nucleotides: TGCGCCAGCAGCCAAGATCTAAACCAAGAGACCCAGTACTTC. Protein product: CASSQDLNQETQYF. This rearrangement joins TRBV4-1 to TRBJ2-5, with D unclear. The CDR3 is 14 residues long. The ends were cut back, 0 bases at V and 0 bases at J, with 5 bases in the middle. Germline V gives CDR1 MGHRA, CDR2 YSYEKL.

The V and J genes are TRBV6-2 or TRBV6-3 and TRBJ2-5; 8 bases are a match to TRBD2. Germline assignment: CDR1 MNHEY and CDR2 SVGEGT. This CDR3 region has 15 residues. The trim removed 2 bases at V and 3 bases at J, leaving 5 bases unmatched. The CDR3 bases are TGTGCCAGCAGTTACCCCATAGCGGGAAAAGAGACCCAGTACTTC. Encoded protein: CASSYPIAGKETQYF.

The chain couples TRBV7-8 to TRBJ2-3; D may correspond to TRBD1 or TRBD2 (5 bases each). In germline, CDR1 is SGHVS, CDR2 FQNEAQ. Trimming left V 5 bases short and J 1 base short, with 16 bases between. This CDR3 has 16 amino acids. As DNA, the CDR3 is TGTGCCAGCAGCCCGCCCGGGATACAGGGCACAGATACGCAGTATTTT. Translating gives CASSPPGIQGTDTQYF.

The V call is TRBV7-9, the J call TRBJ2-3; TRBD2 agrees at 11 bases. V trimming: 5 bases; J trimming: 0 bases; junction bases outside the gene matches: 4. The CDR3 is 16 amino acids. In germline, CDR1 is SEHNR, CDR2 FQNEAQ (reference sequence). As DNA, the CDR3 is TGTGCCAGCAGCCCCTTAGCGGGAGGGAGCACAGATACGCAGTATTTT. This gives the protein CASSPLAGGSTDTQYF.

The chain couples TRBV7-9 to TRBJ2-1; TRBD1 matches at 10 bases. The CDR3 totals 15 residues. V dropped 3 bases and J dropped 5; count of bases not matched to a gene: 4. Germline V gene sequence: CDR1 SEHNR, CDR2 FQNEAQ (reference sequence). The DNA of the CDR3 is TGTGCCAGCAGCTTGACAGGGGGCTGGGACAATGAGCAGTTCTTC. It yields the protein CASSLTGGWDNEQFF.

This rearrangement joins TRBV15 to TRBJ2-3; maybe TRBD2 (6 bases). This CDR3 has 14 residues. The germline CDR1 and CDR2 sequences are LNHNV and YYDKDF (reference sequence). V was pared by 6 bases and J by 4 bases, with 14 bases between. The chain's CDR3 is CATRAGRNADTQYF. As DNA, the CDR3 is TGTGCCACCAGAGCAGGGAGGAACGCAGATACGCAGTATTTT.

The chain carries TRBV7-3 and TRBJ2-3; D may be TRBD2 (6 bases). The length of the CDR3 is 16 residues. Germline V gives CDR1 SGHTA, CDR2 FQGTGA. V was trimmed by 2 bases and J by 0 bases, leaving 12 bases between them. This chain's CDR3 is CASSLGGRRSTDTQYF. CDR3 nucleotides: TGTGCCAGCAGCTTAGGAGGGAGGCGGAGCACAGATACGCAGTATTTT.